Listed below are T cell receptor beta chains from one sample, sequenced in a study of CD8+ T cells in alopecia areata. Measured with immunoSEQ multiplex PCR; TCRdb has only the in-frame clones, and not every one. Seen here are 110,000 to 150,000 clones, 45% to 65% observed once, and the top ten hold more than 15%. The sequenced sample was CD8+ T cells sorted from blood, obtained at week 4, from a patient treated with tofacitinib. All receptors come from a human donor with alopecia areata. The CDR3 runs from the conserved cysteine through the conserved F or W. The D gene is left open where the match is weak. Size is omitted from some rows. Given values are once, few, many or a class for expanded clones.

d_call | clone_size | j_call | v_call | cdr3_nt | cdr3_aa
TRBD1 | . | TRBJ1-3 | TRBV30 | TGTGCCTGGAGTGCGGGACAGGGGGCGAACACCATATATTTT | CAWSAGQGANTIYF
. | . | TRBJ1-1 | TRBV19 | TGTGCCAGTATACAGAGGACTGGGGTCAACACTGAAGCTTTCTTT | CASIQRTGVNTEAFF
TRBD1 | few | TRBJ2-5 | TRBV30 | TGTGCCTGGAATTTTCTGGACGGACAGGGGGAGACCCAGTACTTC | CAWNFLDGQGETQYF
. | . | TRBJ1-6 | TRBV4-1 | TGCGCCAGCAGCCCCGTTGGGGAGGTTAGGGCCCTCCACTTT | CASSPVGEVRALHF
. | once | TRBJ1-1 | TRBV6-6 | TGTGCCAGCAGTTACACAGAGGGGGACACTGAAGCTTTCTTT | CASSYTEGDTEAFF
. | . | TRBJ2-5 | TRBV4-1 | TGCGCCAGCAGCTCGACCGGGACTCCACAAGAGACCCAGTACTTC | CASSSTGTPQETQYF
. | once | TRBJ1-5 | TRBV15 | TGTGCCACCAGCAGCCCACCGCCGGGTCTCAATCAGCCCCAGCATTTT | CATSSPPPGLNQPQHF
TRBD1 | few | TRBJ2-5 | TRBV7-9 | TGTGCCAGCAGAAGACAGGGTCAAGAGACCCAGTACTTC | CASRRQGQETQYF
. | . | TRBJ2-5 | TRBV7-2 | TGTGCCAGCAGCTTACCCAGAGGCAGGGGAGAGACCCAGTACTTC | CASSLPRGRGETQYF
. | few | TRBJ2-1 | TRBV29-1 | TGCAGCGTTGTTCGACCGCGATACAATGAGCAGTTCTTC | CSVVRPRYNEQFF
. | . | TRBJ2-7 | TRBV30 | TGTGCCTGGAGTGTCACACCGGGGAGAAGTTACGAGCAGTACTTC | CAWSVTPGRSYEQYF
. | few | TRBJ1-6 | TRBV27 | TGTGCCAGCAGCCCTACGGGTCCTAATTCACCCCTCCACTTT | CASSPTGPNSPLHF
TRBD1 | . | TRBJ2-5 | TRBV7-9 | TGTGCCAGCAGCCGGGACAGCCAAGAGACCCAGTACTTC | CASSRDSQETQYF
. | . | TRBJ1-2 | TRBV6-5 | TGTGCCAGCAGTTACTCCGGTCAGGGGTCTAACTATGGCTACACCTTC | CASSYSGQGSNYGYTF
. | . | TRBJ2-3 | TRBV9 | TGTGCCAGCAGCCCTTCTCTAGCAAATACGCAGTATTTT | CASSPSLANTQYF
. | . | TRBJ2-1 | TRBV7-9 | TGTGCCAGCAGCCCGAATATGGACTACTACAATGAGCAGTTCTTC | CASSPNMDYYNEQFF
TRBD2 | few | TRBJ2-2 | TRBV29-1 | TGCAGCGGACTAGCGGGGGACACCGGGGAGCTGTTTTTT | CSGLAGDTGELFF
. | . | TRBJ2-1 | TRBV11-2 | TGTGCCAGCAGCTTTTTTAGGACTAACCCCAATGAGCAGTTCTTC | CASSFFRTNPNEQFF
. | . | TRBJ2-3 | TRBV2 | TGTGCCAGCAAGCCGGGGGTGGTGACAGATACGCAGTATTTT | CASKPGVVTDTQYF
. | . | TRBJ1-5 | TRBV6-5 | TGTGCCAGCAGTTACAGGGAGGGGAATCAGCCCCAGCATTTT | CASSYREGNQPQHF
. | . | TRBJ2-7 | TRBV6-6 | TGTGCCAGCAGTCAGACAGAGGACTACGCGCAGTACTTC | CASSQTEDYAQYF
. | . | TRBJ2-1 | TRBV6-5 | TGTGCCAGCAGTTACGGGCAGGGTATCTACAATGAGCAGTTCTTC | CASSYGQGIYNEQFF
. | . | TRBJ2-1 | TRBV27 | TGTGCCAGCAGTTTACTCGGGACCGCGTCCTACAATGAGCAGTTCTTC | CASSLLGTASYNEQFF
. | . | TRBJ2-2 | TRBV5-1 | TGCGCCAGCACGGACAGAAAGAACACCGGGGAGCTGTTTTTT | CASTDRKNTGELFF
. | . | TRBJ2-7 | TRBV13 | TGTGCCAGCAGCGTGGAAAGCAGCTCCTACGAGCAGTACTTC | CASSVESSSYEQYF
. | . | TRBJ1-1 | TRBV30 | TGTGCCTGGAGTGTACGGGCGACAGCATTAAACTTT | CAWSVRATALNF
. | . | TRBJ1-2 | TRBV30 | TGTGCCTGGATGGAGGATGGCTACACCTTC | CAWMEDGYTF
. | . | TRBJ2-7 | TRBV4-1 | TGCGCCAGCAGCCAAGATCACGGGGGCGGCTCCTACGAGCAGTACTTC | CASSQDHGGGSYEQYF
. | . | TRBJ2-7 | TRBV14 | TGTGCCAGCAGCCAAGATGGCCTGCAGTACTTC | CASSQDGLQYF
. | . | TRBJ1-2 | TRBV5-1 | TGCGCCAGCAGCTTGGAAGGGTATGGCTACACCTTC | CASSLEGYGYTF
. | . | TRBJ2-7 | TRBV27 | . | CASSSSTGFYEQYF
TRBD1 | few | TRBJ1-4 | TRBV4-1 | TGCGCCAGCAGCCAGGACCCGGGGACAGGGGCGGAAAAACTGTTTTTT | CASSQDPGTGAEKLFF
. | once | TRBJ2-7 | TRBV25-1 | TGTGCCAGCAGTTACTCCGGACCCACCTACGAGCAGTACTTC | CASSYSGPTYEQYF
. | . | TRBJ1-5 | TRBV9 | TGTGCCAGCAGCGCCGGGGCAGACACCAATCAGCCCCAGCATTTT | CASSAGADTNQPQHF
TRBD2 | . | TRBJ2-3 | TRBV6-1 | TGTGCCAGCAGTGAGCGGGGGGGCAGCACAGATACGCAGTATTTT | CASSERGGSTDTQYF
TRBD1 | few | TRBJ2-7 | TRBV11-2 | TGTGCCAGCAGCTTATGGGACAGGGTTTTCCACGAGCAGTACTTC | CASSLWDRVFHEQYF
. | few | TRBJ2-7 | TRBV5-6 | TGTGCCAGCAGCGGCGGGACTGAGGTCTCCTACGAGCAGTACTTC | CASSGGTEVSYEQYF
TRBD1 | . | TRBJ2-7 | TRBV5-1 | TGCGCCAGCAGCTCCTACCGGGACAGGGCCGAGCAGTACTTC | CASSSYRDRAEQYF
TRBD1 | . | TRBJ2-1 | TRBV29-1 | TGCAGCGTTGACGGGCAGGGGGCTTACAATGAGCAGTTCTTC | CSVDGQGAYNEQFF